This TCR beta chain originates from a study of blood T cell repertoires in COVID-19. In the original processing: From reference gene primer amplification, estimates of nucleated cell counts were derived. Here immunoSEQ multiplex PCR was the method, and the copy in TCRdb shows in-frame clones only, minus some. V and J calls and clone size follow that table, whereas D and trimming were derived from the DNA. There are approximately 90,000 clones in the sample; 65% to 85% occur only once, and around 29% lies in the top ten. V lost 3 bases and J lost 9, with 16 bases in between. The CDR3 is 14 residues long. CDR1 and CDR2 from the germline V gene are KGHDR and SFDVKD.

The genes are TRBV24-1 and TRBJ2-5; D gene uncertain. This sequence originates from a woman of 80 years or more with active or convalescent COVID-19. The sample was peripheral blood. CDR3 residues: CATSDRSVGRAQYF. The CDR3 DNA sequence: TGTGCCACCAGTGATCGGTCGGTTGGTCGGGCCCAGTACTTC.